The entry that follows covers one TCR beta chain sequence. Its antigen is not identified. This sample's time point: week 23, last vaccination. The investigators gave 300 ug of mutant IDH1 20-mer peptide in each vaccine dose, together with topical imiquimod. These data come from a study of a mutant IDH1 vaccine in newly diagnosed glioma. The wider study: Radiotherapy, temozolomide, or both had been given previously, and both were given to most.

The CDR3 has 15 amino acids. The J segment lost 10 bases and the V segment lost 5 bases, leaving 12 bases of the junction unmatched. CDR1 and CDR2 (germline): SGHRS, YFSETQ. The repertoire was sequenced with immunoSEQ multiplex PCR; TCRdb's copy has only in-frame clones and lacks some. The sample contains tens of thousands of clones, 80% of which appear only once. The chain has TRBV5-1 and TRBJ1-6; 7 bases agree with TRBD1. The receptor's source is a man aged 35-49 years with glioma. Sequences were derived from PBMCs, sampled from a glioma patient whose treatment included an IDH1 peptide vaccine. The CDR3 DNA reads TGCGCCAGCAGAGGGTTGACAGGGTCGGCGTCACCCCTCCACTTT. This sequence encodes CASRGLTGSASPLHF.